What follows are 32 T cell receptor beta chains derived from one specimen sequenced in a study of T cell repertoires in cytomegalovirus infection. Antigen specificity for these receptors is unknown. TCRdb reprocessed the reads with MiXCR, giving one entry per CDR3 protein. The sample comprises about 920,000 distinct CDR3 sequences, around 32% of which are singletons, and more than 13% rests with the top ten. The sequencing here drew on cultured CD8+ T cells from PBMCs, taken from culture after CMV antigen stimulation. These receptors all stem from a human donor in good health (CMV status not recorded). Some clones in this sample may be carry-over from other donors' samples.

This chain connects TRBV6-8 to TRBJ2-1; D remains ambiguous. The germline V and J ends were trimmed by 5 bases and 0 bases, with 14 bases remaining between them. The CDR3 spans 16 residues. The germline CDR1 and CDR2 sequences are MNHGY and SAAAGT. The DNA of the CDR3 is TGTGCCAGCAGTCGGACCGACCCGAGCTCCTACAATGAGCAGTTCTTC. Translated, it gives CASSRTDPSSYNEQFF.

This clonotype was picked up one time. The chain is built from TRBV15 and TRBJ2-1; TRBD1 might be the D (6 bases). CDR1 LNHNV and CDR2 YYDKDF come from the germline V gene (reference sequence). The CDR3 length is 14 residues. Trimming left V 1 base short and J 7 bases short, with 11 bases between. The CDR3 coding sequence is TGTGCCACCAGCAGAGGTAAAACAGGGAATGAGCAGTTCTTC. Translated: CATSRGKTGNEQFF.

This clonotype showed up just a few times. This chain joins TRBV4-1 and TRBJ1-1; no clear D. Trimming pared 0 bases from V and 5 bases from J, leaving 10 bases between. Germline CDR1 and CDR2: MGHRA and YSYEKL. This CDR3 has 14 amino acids. The CDR3 protein is CASSQDEGSTEAFF. The CDR3 DNA is TGCGCCAGCAGCCAAGATGAGGGTAGTACTGAAGCTTTCTTT.

The rearrangement links TRBV27 to TRBJ2-1; 10 nucleotides line up with TRBD2. CDR1 is MNHEY and CDR2 is SMNVEV in the germline V gene (reference sequence). The CDR3 has 13 residues. The V segment lost 8 bases and the J segment 5 bases; nucleotides outside the gene matches: 3. The CDR3 reads CASASGGNNEQFF. CDR3 coding DNA: TGTGCCAGCGCTAGCGGGGGTAACAATGAGCAGTTCTTC.

This clonotype has just a few counts. At one boundary the junction diverges from the germline segment, which might be a read error. The rearrangement joins TRBV5-3 to TRBJ1-5; D not certain. TRBV5-3 is an ORF; its function is uncertain. This CDR3 comprises 17 residues. CDR3 residues: CASSLGSGQADNQPQHF. CDR3 bases: TGTGCCAGCAGCTTGGGATCCGGGCAGGCTGACAATCAGCCCCAGCATTTT.

The chain has TRBV2 and TRBJ1-2; a weak D match, TRBD1 (5 bases). This CDR3 has 11 amino acids. V was pared by 11 bases and J by 7 bases, with 14 bases between. The germline V gene has CDR1 SNHLY and CDR2 FYNNEI. The CDR3 bases are TGTGCCCCTAGAGTAGGGGTTGGCTACACCTTC. Its protein product is CAPRVGVGYTF.

This clonotype was seen a handful of times. V is TRBV7-2 and J is TRBJ2-2; the D gene is possibly TRBD1 (5 bases). With 7 bases removed from V and 7 bases from J, the gap between germline ends came to 19 bases. The CDR3 length is 15 residues. Germline CDR1 SGHTA, CDR2 FQGNSA. CDR3 protein: CASTPGAGRSGELFF. Here the CDR3 DNA reads TGTGCCAGCACTCCCGGCGCAGGGCGGAGCGGGGAGCTGTTTTTT.

This chain links TRBV4-1 with TRBJ2-1, with TRBD2 as a possible D gene (5 bases). CDR3 length equals 17 residues. V shed 2 bases and J shed 3 bases, with 17 bases lying between them. Germline-derived CDR1 and CDR2 are MGHRA and YSYEKL. CDR3 protein: CASSQKVQRESYNEQFF. The CDR3 nucleotides read TGCGCCAGCAGCCAAAAGGTCCAAAGGGAGAGCTACAATGAGCAGTTCTTC.

This chain joins TRBV27 and TRBJ1-1, with TRBD1 matching over 9 bases. J lost 6 bases, V lost 4 bases, and 6 bases had no gene match. Germline V gene lookup returns CDR1 MNHEY and CDR2 SMNVEV (reference sequence). This CDR3 has 14 residues. The CDR3 DNA is TGTGCCAGCAGTTGGGGACAGGGTGTCGCTGAAGCTTTCTTT. Translation: CASSWGQGVAEAFF.

This chain uses TRBV19 with TRBJ1-1; a weak D match, TRBD1 (6 bases). Trimming took off 8 bases at V and 8 bases at J, with 15 bases between the two ends. This CDR3 contains 12 residues. Germline V lookup: CDR1 LNHDA, CDR2 SQIVND (reference sequence). CDR3 in amino acids: CASGQSEPEAFF. CDR3 nucleotide sequence: TGTGCCAGTGGACAGAGTGAGCCAGAAGCTTTCTTT.

The chain uses TRBV7-9 and TRBJ2-5; 8 nucleotides agree with TRBD1. CDR1 and CDR2 (germline): SEHNR, FQNEAQ (reference sequence). V shed 6 bases and J 3 bases; nucleotides not matched to a gene: 18. CDR3 length equals 18 residues. The CDR3 coding sequence is TGTGCCAGCAGTAATCGGATAGTCCGGACAGGGCCTAAAGAGACCCAGTACTTC. Its translation is CASSNRIVRTGPKETQYF.

The chain has TRBV27 and TRBJ2-4; D gene ambiguous. Trimming took off 5 bases at V and 4 bases at J, with 9 bases between the two ends. The length of the CDR3 is 13 residues. Germline CDR1 and CDR2: MNHEY and SMNVEV (reference sequence). The CDR3 loop reads CASSPMAKNIQYF. CDR3 coding DNA: TGTGCCAGCAGTCCAATGGCAAAAAACATTCAGTACTTC.

In this sample, this clonotype turned up a few times. The chain has TRBV6-2 or TRBV6-3 and TRBJ2-7; 8 positions match TRBD1. Per germline, CDR1 MNHEY and CDR2 SVGEGT. V shed 6 bases, J shed 1 base, and the junction held 14 bases outside the gene matches. This CDR3 spans 17 amino acids. The DNA for the CDR3 is TGTGCCAGCAGAGCCCAAGGACAGGGTATCCCTTCCTACGAGCAGTACGTC. This sequence encodes CASRAQGQGIPSYEQYV.

Ten or more counts support this clonotype. The CDR3: CASSLFSRIGGSSYNSPLHF. CDR3 DNA sequence: TGTGCCAGCAGTCTCTTTAGCCGGATCGGGGGAAGCTCCTATAATTCACCCCTCCACTTT. The chain employs TRBV12-3 or TRBV12-4 and TRBJ1-6, with a weak D call TRBD1 (5 bases). The V and J ends lost 5 bases and 0 bases respectively, with 23 bases between them. The CDR3 sequence is 20 residues long.

This clonotype occurred a few times. The chain uses TRBV27 and TRBJ2-3; D remains ambiguous. The CDR3 length is 14 residues. V gave up 4 bases and J gave up 4 bases, with 12 bases separating them. Germline CDR1 MNHEY, CDR2 SMNVEV (reference sequence). CDR3 sequence reads: CASSSYPSPDTQYF. In nucleotides, the CDR3 is TGTGCCAGCAGTTCCTACCCCTCCCCAGATACGCAGTATTTT.

This clonotype occurred a few times. The chain recombines TRBV6-5 with TRBJ2-3, with TRBD2 matching 7 bases. Germline V gene sequence: CDR1 MNHEY, CDR2 SVGAGI. Trimming took 6 bases from V and 6 from J; bases not matched to a gene: 9. The length of the CDR3 is 14 residues. CDR3 amino acids: CASSLLAAGDTQYF. The CDR3 DNA follows: TGTGCCAGCAGCCTCCTAGCGGCGGGGGATACGCAGTATTTT.

This clonotype has just a few counts. V gene TRBV7-9 combines with J gene TRBJ2-1, with D perhaps TRBD2 (5 bases). V was cut by 5 bases and J by 7 bases, with 12 bases left in between. The CDR3 length is 13 residues. Germline V gives CDR1 SEHNR, CDR2 FQNEAQ (reference sequence). CDR3 DNA: TGTGCCAGCAGCCAATCTAGCTTAAATGAGCAGTTCTTC. This sequence encodes CASSQSSLNEQFF.

This clonotype occurred once. One junction end disagrees with the germline gene, perhaps due to a read error. V is TRBV6-5 and J is TRBJ2-1, with 14 bases fitting TRBD2. This CDR3 is built from 22 residues. The germline V gene has CDR1 MNHEY and CDR2 SVGAGI. CDR3 nucleotide sequence: TGTGCCAACAGTTCCCAATTTAACATGGGACTAGCGGGGGTTGGTCTCTACAATGAGCAGTTCTTC. Translation gives CANSSQFNMGLAGVGLYNEQFF.

This clonotype was found a few times. The J gene is TRBJ1-5, the V gene TRBV4-1, with 8 bases that match TRBD1. This CDR3 has 16 amino acids. Germline V lookup: CDR1 MGHRA, CDR2 YSYEKL. Unmatched junction bases numbered 8, after V lost 3 bases and J lost 4 bases. The CDR3 loop reads CASSHPSGQANQPQHF. The CDR3 DNA sequence: TGCGCCAGCAGCCACCCATCGGGACAGGCGAATCAGCCCCAGCATTTT.

On this clonotype: This clone may be a read error of a much larger clone one base away. The CDR3 end shows no conserved phenylalanine or tryptophan, and so a read error is likely. The gene calls are TRBV12-5 and TRBJ1-5, with 7 positions matching TRBD1. V lost 0 bases to trimming and J lost 5 bases; unmatched junction nucleotides: 4. CDR3 length: 15 residues. Germline CDR1 reads LGHNT; CDR2 reads FRNRAP. The CDR3 nucleotides are TGTGCTAGTGGTTTGGTGGGACAGTCAGATCAGCCCCAGCATTCT. This translates into CASGLVGQSDQPQHS.

Comments on this clonotype: One end of the junction does not line up with germline, which may come from a read error. The rearrangement joins TRBV7-8 to TRBJ2-3; tentative D call: TRBD1 (6 bases). The CDR3 contains 17 residues. Germline V CDR1 and CDR2: SGHVS, FQNEAQ. CDR3 sequence reads: CASSLRAAGDHTDMQYF. In nucleotides, the CDR3 is TGTGCCAGCAGCTTACGGGCGGCAGGGGACCACACAGATATGCAGTATTTT.

This clonotype was seen only a few times. The chain uses TRBV6-1 and TRBJ1-1; perhaps TRBD1 as D (6 bases). The germline gives CDR1 MNHNS, CDR2 SASEGT. V was trimmed by 6 bases and J by 3 bases, leaving 11 bases between them. The CDR3 covers 13 residues. Written as DNA, the CDR3 is TGTGCCAGCAGCAATCAGGGGTACACTGAAGCTTTCTTT. Its translation: CASSNQGYTEAFF.

This clonotype was counted between two and nine times. The rearrangement links TRBV4-1 to TRBJ1-2; 7 nucleotides agree with TRBD1. The CDR3 totals 15 residues. With V trimmed by 3 bases and J by 8 bases, 12 bases remained unmatched. Germline V gives CDR1 MGHRA, CDR2 YSYEKL. CDR3 DNA sequence: TGCGCCAGCAGCCACAGGACAGGAGATTTTCGGGGCTACACCTTC. Its protein product is CASSHRTGDFRGYTF.

This chain joins TRBV27 and TRBJ1-1, with D perhaps TRBD1 (5 bases). With 0 bases removed from V and 0 bases from J, the gap between germline ends came to 14 bases. The CDR3 loop spans 17 amino acids. Per germline, CDR1 MNHEY and CDR2 SMNVEV (reference sequence). The CDR3 coding sequence is TGTGCCAGCAGTTTATCCCCGACAGTCTATATGAACACTGAAGCTTTCTTT. This translates into CASSLSPTVYMNTEAFF.

This clonotype was detected ten times or more. The gene calls are TRBV7-8 and TRBJ1-4; tentative D call: TRBD1 (6 bases). The V and J ends lost 1 base and 8 bases respectively, with 14 bases between them. The CDR3 extends over 15 amino acids. CDR1 and CDR2 (germline): SGHVS, FQNEAQ. Here the CDR3 reads CASSLGRTVPEKLFF. The CDR3 DNA reads TGTGCCAGCAGCTTAGGGAGGACAGTTCCCGAAAAACTGTTTTTT.

This clonotype was seen ten or more times. V gene TRBV7-9 combines with J gene TRBJ2-1; no definite D call. The CDR3 spans 13 residues. V was pared by 0 bases and J by 7 bases, with 7 bases between. Germline assignment: CDR1 SEHNR and CDR2 FQNEAQ (reference sequence). In nucleotides, the CDR3 is TGTGCCAGCAGCTTAGCGCTTCGGAATGAGCAGTTCTTC. It is translated as CASSLALRNEQFF.

This clonotype was detected a few times. This sequence joins TRBV6-6 and TRBJ1-1, with TRBD1 as a possible D gene (5 bases). V dropped 5 bases and J dropped 1 base, with 11 bases sitting between them. Germline values: CDR1 MNHNY, CDR2 SVGAGI (reference sequence). This CDR3 spans 14 amino acids. For the CDR3, the DNA is TGTGCCAGCAGTCAAGGGGCGCCGAACACTGAAGCTTTCTTT. It is translated as CASSQGAPNTEAFF.

In its sample, this clonotype was seen many times. V gene TRBV7-2 combines with J gene TRBJ1-5, with TRBD1 as a possible D gene (6 bases). This CDR3 spans 16 amino acids. Trimming took 5 bases from V and 5 from J, leaving 19 bases between them. Germline V gene sequence: CDR1 SGHTA, CDR2 FQGNSA. CDR3 protein: CASSPQTGGLDQPQHF. The CDR3 DNA reads as TGTGCCAGCAGCCCCCAGACCGGGGGGCTAGATCAGCCCCAGCATTTT.

The gene calls are TRBV9 and TRBJ1-2; D is uncertain. CDR1 and CDR2 from the germline V gene are SGDLS and YYNGEE. V was shortened by 3 bases and J by 2 bases, with 11 bases between the two germline ends. The CDR3 length is 14 residues. The DNA of the CDR3 is TGTGCCAGCAGCGGCAAAGGCAGCAACTATGGCTACACCTTC. This sequence encodes CASSGKGSNYGYTF.

The chain has TRBV10-1 and TRBJ2-3, with 10 bases identical to TRBD2. This CDR3 spans 16 amino acids. Germline values: CDR1 WNHNN, CDR2 SYGVQD (reference sequence). The junction had 8 bases not matched to a gene; V was cut back by 6 bases and J by 2 bases. The CDR3 protein is CASSILAGHDTDTQYF. CDR3 DNA: TGCGCCAGCAGCATACTAGCGGGGCACGACACAGATACGCAGTATTTT.

There are a few counts of this clonotype. V is TRBV7-9 and J is TRBJ2-1; a possible D gene is TRBD1 (5 bases). V lost 0 bases and J 8 bases, leaving 11 bases between the germline ends. Germline V gene data show CDR1 as SEHNR and CDR2 as FQNEAQ (reference sequence). The CDR3 is 14 amino acids. Here the CDR3 reads CASSLARQGDEQFF. The DNA of the CDR3 is TGTGCCAGCAGCTTAGCGAGGCAGGGCGATGAGCAGTTCTTC.

The chain carries TRBV4-2 and TRBJ2-7; a possible D gene is TRBD2 (6 bases). The CDR3 is 13 amino acids. Trimming pared 0 bases from V and 12 bases from J, leaving 15 bases between. Germline CDR1 is LGHNA and CDR2 is YNFKEQ. The CDR3 here is CASSQDLTGEPYF. The CDR3 DNA follows: TGTGCCAGCAGCCAAGATCTTACGGGGGAACCGTACTTC.